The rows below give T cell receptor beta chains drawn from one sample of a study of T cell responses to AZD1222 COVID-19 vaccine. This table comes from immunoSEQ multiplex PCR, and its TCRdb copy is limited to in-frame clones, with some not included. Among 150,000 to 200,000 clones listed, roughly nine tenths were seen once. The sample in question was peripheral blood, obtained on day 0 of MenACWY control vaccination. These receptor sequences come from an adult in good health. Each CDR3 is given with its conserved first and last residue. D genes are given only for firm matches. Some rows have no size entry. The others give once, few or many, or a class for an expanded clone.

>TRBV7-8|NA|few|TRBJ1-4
TGTGCCAGCAGCCAGTTGGGGGGAGGTGAAAAACTGTTTTTT
CASSQLGGGEKLFF
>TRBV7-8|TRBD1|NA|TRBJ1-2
TGTGCCAGCGGCTCCCCTGGTAAGGGGGCGGGCTATGGCTACACCTTC
CASGSPGKGAGYGYTF
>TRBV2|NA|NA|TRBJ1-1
TGTGCCAGGAAGGGGGACCGGGACACTGAAGCTTTCTTT
CARKGDRDTEAFF
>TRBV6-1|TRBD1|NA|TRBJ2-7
TGTGCCAGCAGTGGGGCCGGGACAGGAGGGTCCTACGAGCAGTACTTC
CASSGAGTGGSYEQYF
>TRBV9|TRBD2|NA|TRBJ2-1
TGTGCCAGCAGCGACGGGAGGGTCTACAATGAGCAGTTCTTC
CASSDGRVYNEQFF
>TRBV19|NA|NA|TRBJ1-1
TGTGCCAGTAGTAAGGAAGAGTATCGCACTGAAGCTTTCTTT
CASSKEEYRTEAFF
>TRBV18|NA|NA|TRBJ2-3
TGTGCCAGCTCACAGGGACACGGCCCAGATACGCAGTATTTT
CASSQGHGPDTQYF
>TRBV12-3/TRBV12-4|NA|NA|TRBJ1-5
TGTGCCAGCAGTTTCAACCCAAGGTCCCAGCATTTT
CASSFNPRSQHF
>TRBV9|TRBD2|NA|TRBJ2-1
TGTGCCAGCAGCGTAGTATCGTCGGCTAGCGGTTACAATGAGCAGTTCTTC
CASSVVSSASGYNEQFF
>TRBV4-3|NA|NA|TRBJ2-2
TGCGCCAGCAGCCAAGCCCAAGGGAACACCGGGGAGCTGTTTTTT
CASSQAQGNTGELFF
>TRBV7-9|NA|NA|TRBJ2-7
TGTGCCAGCAGCTTACTCGGGGACACTAGCACCGAGCAGTACTTC
CASSLLGDTSTEQYF
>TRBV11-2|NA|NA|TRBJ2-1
TGTGCCAGCAGCTATCTGACTAGACGCAATGAGCAGTTCTTC
CASSYLTRRNEQFF
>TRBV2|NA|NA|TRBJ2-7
TGTGCCAGCCGGGGGCGTCCCGAGCAGTACTTC
CASRGRPEQYF
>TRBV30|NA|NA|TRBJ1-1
TGTGCCTGGAATGGAATACGGGACACTGAAGCTTTCTTT
CAWNGIRDTEAFF
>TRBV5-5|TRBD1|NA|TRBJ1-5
TGTGCCAGCAGCCTCGGACAGGGAGGCATTCAGCCCCAGCATTTT
CASSLGQGGIQPQHF
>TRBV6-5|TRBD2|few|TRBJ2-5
TGTGCCAGCAGGGGTACTAGCGGGAAGGTGGAGACCCAGTACTTC
CASRGTSGKVETQYF
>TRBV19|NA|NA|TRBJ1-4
TGTGCACAACTATTGAAACAGGGAAGTGCAACTAATGAAAAACTGTTTTTT
CAQLLKQGSATNEKLFF
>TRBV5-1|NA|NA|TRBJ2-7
TGCGCCAGCAGCTCAACGGGCCGCCCCTACGAGCAGTACTTC
CASSSTGRPYEQYF
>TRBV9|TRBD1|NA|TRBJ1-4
TGTGCCAGCAGCGTTCAGGGGGGTGAAAAACTGTTTTTT
CASSVQGGEKLFF
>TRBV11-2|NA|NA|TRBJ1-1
TGTGCCAGCAGCTTCCGGGGGTCTGAAGCTTTCTTT
CASSFRGSEAFF
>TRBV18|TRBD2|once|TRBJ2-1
TGTGCCAGCTCACGGAGCGGGAGGGAGGCCTACAATGAGCAGTTCTTC
CASSRSGREAYNEQFF
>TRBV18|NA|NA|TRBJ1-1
TGTGCCAGCTCACCGGGGGTGTTGAACACTGAAGCTTTCTTT
CASSPGVLNTEAFF
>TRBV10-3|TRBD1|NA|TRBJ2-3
TGTGCCATCAGTGAAGACAGGGCAACAGATACGCAGTATTTT
CAISEDRATDTQYF
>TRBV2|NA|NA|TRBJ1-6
TGTGCCAGCAGTGGTCTCCTCTATAATTCACCCCTCCACTTT
CASSGLLYNSPLHF
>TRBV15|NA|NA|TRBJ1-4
TGTGCCACCAGCATAGGACATCCCGATGAAAAACTGTTTTTT
CATSIGHPDEKLFF
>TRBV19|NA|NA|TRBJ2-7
TGTGCCAGTAGTCTGCGGGGTACAGGGATCCTATCGGAGCAGTACTTC
CASSLRGTGILSEQYF
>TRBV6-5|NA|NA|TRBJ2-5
TGTGCCCATGGCCCAGGGACATCGGAGACCCAGTACTTC
CAHGPGTSETQYF
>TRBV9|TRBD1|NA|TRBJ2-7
TGTGCCAGCAGCCTCGGCGGGACAGGGTTCGACGAGCAGTACTTC
CASSLGGTGFDEQYF
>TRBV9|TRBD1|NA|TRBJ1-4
TGTGCCAGCAGCGCCGGGGACAGGCGCGATGAAAAACTGTTTTTT
CASSAGDRRDEKLFF
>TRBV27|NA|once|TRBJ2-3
TGTGCCAGCACGAGTACGAGGCTTAGCACAGATACGCAGTATTTT
CASTSTRLSTDTQYF
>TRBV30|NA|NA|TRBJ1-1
TGTGCCTGGAGTGTACTTGGGGGAAGAGTGAACACTGAAGCTTTCTTT
CAWSVLGGRVNTEAFF
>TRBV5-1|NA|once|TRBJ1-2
TGCGCCAGCAGCTTTGAGGGCGTTGGCTACACCTTC
CASSFEGVGYTF
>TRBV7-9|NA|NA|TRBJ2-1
TGTGCCAGCAGGGACCGATACAATGAGCAGTTCTTC
CASRDRYNEQFF
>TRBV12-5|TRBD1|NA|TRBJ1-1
TGTGCTAGTGGAAGGGACAGCCGGGCTTTCTTT
CASGRDSRAFF
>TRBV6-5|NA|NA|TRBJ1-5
TGTGCCAGCAGTTACTCGGGGGGCAGTAGCAATCAGCCCCAGCATTTT
CASSYSGGSSNQPQHF
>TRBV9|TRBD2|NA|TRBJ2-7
TGTGCCAGCAGCGCCCTAGCGGGAGCCTACGAGCAGTACTTC
CASSALAGAYEQYF
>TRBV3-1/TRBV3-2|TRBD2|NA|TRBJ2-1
TGTGCCAGCAGCCAAGATCCCCTTAGGTGGGAGGGAAACAATGAGCAGTTCTTC
CASSQDPLRWEGNNEQFF